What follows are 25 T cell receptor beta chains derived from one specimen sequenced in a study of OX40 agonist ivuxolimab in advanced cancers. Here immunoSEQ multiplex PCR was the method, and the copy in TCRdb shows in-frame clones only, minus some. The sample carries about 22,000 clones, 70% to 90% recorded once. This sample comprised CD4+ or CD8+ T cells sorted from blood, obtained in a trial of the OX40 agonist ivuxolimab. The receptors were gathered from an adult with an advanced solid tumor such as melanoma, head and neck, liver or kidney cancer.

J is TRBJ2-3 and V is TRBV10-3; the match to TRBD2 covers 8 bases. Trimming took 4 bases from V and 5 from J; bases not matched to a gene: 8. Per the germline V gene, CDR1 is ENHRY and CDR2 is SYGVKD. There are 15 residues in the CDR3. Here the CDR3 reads CAISGGGLVQDTQYF. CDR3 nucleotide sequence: TGTGCCATCAGTGGAGGGGGACTAGTCCAAGATACGCAGTATTTT.

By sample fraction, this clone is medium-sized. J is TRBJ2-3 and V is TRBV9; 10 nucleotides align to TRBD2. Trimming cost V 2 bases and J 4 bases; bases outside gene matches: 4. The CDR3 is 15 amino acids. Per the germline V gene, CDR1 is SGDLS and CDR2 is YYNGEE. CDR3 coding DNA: TGTGCCAGCAGCGTCGGGACTAGCGTGTCAGATACGCAGTATTTT. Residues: CASSVGTSVSDTQYF. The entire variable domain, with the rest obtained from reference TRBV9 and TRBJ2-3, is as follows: DSGVTQTPKHLITATGQRVTLRCSPRSGDLSVYWYQQSLDQGLQFLIQYYNGEERAKGNILERFSAQQFPDLHSELNLSSLELGDSALYFCASSVGTSVSDTQYFGPGTRLTVL.

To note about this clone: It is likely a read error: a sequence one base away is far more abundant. The DNA for the CDR3 is TGTGCCAGCAGCTTGCGGCAGGGGAGCGACAATGAGCAGTTCTTC. Protein: CASSLRQGSDNEQFF. The rearrangement uses TRBV5-5 and TRBJ2-1, with TRBD1 as a possible D gene (6 bases). This CDR3 spans 15 amino acids. Germline CDR1 SGHKS, CDR2 YYEKEE (reference sequence). Trimming cost V 1 base and J 5 bases, with 13 bases left between them.

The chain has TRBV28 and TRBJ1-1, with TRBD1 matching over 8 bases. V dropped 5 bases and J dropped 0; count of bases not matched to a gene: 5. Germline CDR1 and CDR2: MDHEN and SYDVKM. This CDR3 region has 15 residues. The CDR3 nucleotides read TGTGCCAGCAGTGAAAACAGGGGGATGAACACTGAAGCTTTCTTT. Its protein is CASSENRGMNTEAFF.

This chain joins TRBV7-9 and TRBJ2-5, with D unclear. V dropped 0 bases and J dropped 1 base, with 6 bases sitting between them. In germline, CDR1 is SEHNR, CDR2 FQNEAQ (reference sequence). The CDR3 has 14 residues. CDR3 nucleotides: TGTGCCAGCAGCTTAGCCAGACTCCAAGAGACCCAGTACTTC. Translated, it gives CASSLARLQETQYF.

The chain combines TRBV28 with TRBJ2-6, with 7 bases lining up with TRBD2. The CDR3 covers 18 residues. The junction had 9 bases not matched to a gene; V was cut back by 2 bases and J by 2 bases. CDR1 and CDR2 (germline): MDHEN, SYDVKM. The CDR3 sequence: CASSLPITGGAGANVLTF. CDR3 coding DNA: TGTGCCAGCAGTTTACCGATCACGGGGGGAGCTGGGGCCAACGTCCTGACTTTC.

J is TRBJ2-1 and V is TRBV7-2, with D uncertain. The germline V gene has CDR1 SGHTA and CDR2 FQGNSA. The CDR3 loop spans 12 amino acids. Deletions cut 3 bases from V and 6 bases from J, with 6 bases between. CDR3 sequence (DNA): TGTGCCAGCAGCTTGGGGTTCAATGAGCAGTTCTTC. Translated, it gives CASSLGFNEQFF.

CDR3 sequence (DNA): TGCGCCAGCAGCTTGGTGGATGCAGGGAACACTGAAGCTTTCTTT. Translated: CASSLVDAGNTEAFF. This chain uses TRBV5-1 with TRBJ1-1, with D uncertain. The V gene lost 0 bases and the J gene lost 1 base, with 10 bases spanning the gap. The CDR3 runs to 15 residues. The germline gives CDR1 SGHRS, CDR2 YFSETQ. Looking up the rest from reference TRBV5-1 and TRBJ1-1 gives the full variable domain: KAGVTQTPRYLIKTRGQQVTLSCSPISGHRSVSWYQQTPGQGLQFLFEYFSETQRNKGNFPGRFSGRQFSNSRSEMNVSTLELGDSALYLCASSLVDAGNTEAFFGQGTRLTVV.

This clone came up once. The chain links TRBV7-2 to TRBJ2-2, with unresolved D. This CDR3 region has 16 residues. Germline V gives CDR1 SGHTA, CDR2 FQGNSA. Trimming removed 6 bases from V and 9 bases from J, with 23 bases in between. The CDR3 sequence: CASSSSRVSPTRELFF. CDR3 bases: TGTGCCAGCAGTTCCTCCCGGGTTTCCCCAACGCGGGAGCTGTTTTTT.

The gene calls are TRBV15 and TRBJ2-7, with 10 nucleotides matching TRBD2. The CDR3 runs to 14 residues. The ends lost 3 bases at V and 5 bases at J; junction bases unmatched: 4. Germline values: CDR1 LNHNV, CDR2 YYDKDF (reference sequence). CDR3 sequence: CATSSPSGSHEQYF. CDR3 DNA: TGTGCCACCAGCAGTCCTAGCGGGAGCCACGAGCAGTACTTC.

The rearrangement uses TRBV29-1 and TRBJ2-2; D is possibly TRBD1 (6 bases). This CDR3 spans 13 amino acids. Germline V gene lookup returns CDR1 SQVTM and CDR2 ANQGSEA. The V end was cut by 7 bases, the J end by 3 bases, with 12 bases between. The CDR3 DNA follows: TGCAGCGGTCAGGGGTCCTACACCGGGGAGCTGTTTTTT. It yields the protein CSGQGSYTGELFF.

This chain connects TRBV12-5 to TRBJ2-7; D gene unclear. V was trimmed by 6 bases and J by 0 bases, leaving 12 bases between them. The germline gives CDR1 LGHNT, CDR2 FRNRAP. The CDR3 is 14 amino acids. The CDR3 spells CASGTSGSSYEQYF. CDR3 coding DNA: TGTGCTAGTGGCACGTCGGGTAGCTCCTACGAGCAGTACTTC.

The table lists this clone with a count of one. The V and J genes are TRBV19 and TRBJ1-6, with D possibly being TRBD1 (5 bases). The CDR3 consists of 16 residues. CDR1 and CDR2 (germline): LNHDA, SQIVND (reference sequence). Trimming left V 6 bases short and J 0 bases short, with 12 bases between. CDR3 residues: CASSLGRASYNSPLHF. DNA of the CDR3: TGTGCCAGTAGCTTGGGGCGGGCCTCCTATAATTCACCCCTCCACTTT.

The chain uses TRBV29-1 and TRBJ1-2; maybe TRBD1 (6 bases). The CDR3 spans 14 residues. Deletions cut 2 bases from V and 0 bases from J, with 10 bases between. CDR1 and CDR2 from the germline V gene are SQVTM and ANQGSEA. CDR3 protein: CSVETPGANYGYTF. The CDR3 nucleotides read TGCAGCGTTGAAACGCCAGGGGCTAACTATGGCTACACCTTC.

CDR3 nucleotides: TGTGCCAGCAGCGCAACTCCGACGTACTACGAGCAGTACTTC. As protein: CASSATPTYYEQYF. This rearrangement joins TRBV11-2 to TRBJ2-7; D unresolved. This CDR3 is built from 14 residues. Germline CDR1 SGHAT, CDR2 FQNNGV. Deletions cut 5 bases from V and 3 bases from J, with 14 bases between.

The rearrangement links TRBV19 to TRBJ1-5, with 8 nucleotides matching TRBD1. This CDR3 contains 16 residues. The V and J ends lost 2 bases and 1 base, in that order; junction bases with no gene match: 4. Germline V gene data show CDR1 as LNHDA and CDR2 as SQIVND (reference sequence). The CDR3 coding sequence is TGTGCCAGTAGTATAACAGGGGGACTGAGCAATCAGCCCCAGCATTTT. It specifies CASSITGGLSNQPQHF.

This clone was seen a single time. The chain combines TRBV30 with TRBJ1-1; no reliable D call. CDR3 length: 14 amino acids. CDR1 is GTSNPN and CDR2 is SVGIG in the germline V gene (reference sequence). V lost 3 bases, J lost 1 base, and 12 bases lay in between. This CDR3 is CAWRKGPPNTEAFF. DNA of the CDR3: TGTGCCTGGAGAAAGGGCCCCCCGAACACTGAAGCTTTCTTT.

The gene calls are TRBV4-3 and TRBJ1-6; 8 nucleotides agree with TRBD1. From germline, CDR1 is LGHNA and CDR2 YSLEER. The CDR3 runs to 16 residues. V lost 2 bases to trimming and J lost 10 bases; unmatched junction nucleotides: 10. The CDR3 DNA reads TGCGCCAGCAGCCAACCGTATGGGACAGGAAGATCACCCCTCCACTTT. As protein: CASSQPYGTGRSPLHF.

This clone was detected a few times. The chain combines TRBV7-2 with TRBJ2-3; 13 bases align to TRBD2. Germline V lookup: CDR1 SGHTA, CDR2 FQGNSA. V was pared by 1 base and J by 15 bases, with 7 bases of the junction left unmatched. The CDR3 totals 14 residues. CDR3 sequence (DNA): TGTGCCAGCAGCTTAGGAAGCGGGACTAGCGGGAATTATTTT. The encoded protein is CASSLGSGTSGNYF.

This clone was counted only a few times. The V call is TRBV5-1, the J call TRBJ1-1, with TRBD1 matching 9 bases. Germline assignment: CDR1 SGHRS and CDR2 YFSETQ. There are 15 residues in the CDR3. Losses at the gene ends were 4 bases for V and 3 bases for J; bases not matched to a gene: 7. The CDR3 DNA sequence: TGCGCCAGCAGCCCCCGACAGGGGGTGGACACTGAAGCTTTCTTT. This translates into CASSPRQGVDTEAFF. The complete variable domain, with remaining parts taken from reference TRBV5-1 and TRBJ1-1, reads KAGVTQTPRYLIKTRGQQVTLSCSPISGHRSVSWYQQTPGQGLQFLFEYFSETQRNKGNFPGRFSGRQFSNSRSEMNVSTLELGDSALYLCASSPRQGVDTEAFFGQGTRLTVV.

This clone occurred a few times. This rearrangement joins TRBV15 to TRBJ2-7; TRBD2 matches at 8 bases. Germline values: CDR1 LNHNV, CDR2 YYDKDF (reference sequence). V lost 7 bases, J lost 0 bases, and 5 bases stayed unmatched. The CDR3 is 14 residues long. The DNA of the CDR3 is TGTGCCACCACCGATACTAGCGGCTCCTACGAGCAGTACTTC. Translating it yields CATTDTSGSYEQYF.

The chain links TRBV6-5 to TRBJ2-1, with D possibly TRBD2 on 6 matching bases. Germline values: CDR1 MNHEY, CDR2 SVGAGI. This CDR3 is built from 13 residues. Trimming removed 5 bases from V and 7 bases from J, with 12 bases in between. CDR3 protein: CASSGGIMNEQFF. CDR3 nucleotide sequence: TGTGCCAGCAGTGGGGGGATAATGAATGAGCAGTTCTTC.

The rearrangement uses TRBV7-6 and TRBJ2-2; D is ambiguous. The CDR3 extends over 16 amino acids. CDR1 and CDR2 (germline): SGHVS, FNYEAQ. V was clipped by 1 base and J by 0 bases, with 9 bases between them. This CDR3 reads CASSLGAGPNTGELFF. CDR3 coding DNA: TGTGCCAGCAGCTTAGGGGCAGGACCGAACACCGGGGAGCTGTTTTTT.

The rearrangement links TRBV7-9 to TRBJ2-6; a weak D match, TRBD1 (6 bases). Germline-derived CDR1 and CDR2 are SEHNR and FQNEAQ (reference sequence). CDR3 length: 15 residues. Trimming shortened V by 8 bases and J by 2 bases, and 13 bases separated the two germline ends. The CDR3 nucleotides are TGTGCCAGCTGGCCAAACAGGGCTGGGGCCAACGTCCTGACTTTC. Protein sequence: CASWPNRAGANVLTF.

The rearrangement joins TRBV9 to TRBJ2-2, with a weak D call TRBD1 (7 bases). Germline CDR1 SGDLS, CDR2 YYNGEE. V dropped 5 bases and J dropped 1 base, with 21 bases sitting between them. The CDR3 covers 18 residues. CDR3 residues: CASREGGFGTENTGELFF. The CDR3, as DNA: TGTGCCAGCAGGGAGGGTGGGTTCGGGACAGAGAACACCGGGGAGCTGTTTTTT.